One sample yielded the 18 T cell receptor beta chains listed below, sequenced in a study of T cell responses to AZD1222 COVID-19 vaccine. Libraries were prepared by immunoSEQ multiplex PCR; TCRdb keeps only in-frame clonotypes and omits some of them. The sample holds around 72,000 clones, roughly 84% seen once. The sample consisted of peripheral blood, taken on day 0 of AZD1222 vaccination. Source of these receptors: an adult in good health.

This chain links TRBV20-1 with TRBJ1-5; no clear D gene. Germline V lookup: CDR1 DFQATT, CDR2 SNEGSKA (reference sequence). The CDR3 runs 11 residues. V lost 3 bases, J lost 5 bases, and 5 bases lay in between. CDR3 nucleotide sequence: TGCAGTGCTAGTGAGGATCAGCCCCAGCATTTT. Protein product: CSASEDQPQHF.

The rearrangement uses TRBV6-1 and TRBJ1-6, with D maybe TRBD1 (5 bases). This CDR3 region has 13 residues. Germline assignment: CDR1 MNHNS and CDR2 SASEGT. V was clipped by 0 bases and J by 10 bases, with 7 bases between them. DNA of the CDR3: TGTGCCAGCAGTGAAGCTTGGGACTCACCCCTCCACTTT. As protein: CASSEAWDSPLHF.

This chain links TRBV24-1 with TRBJ2-1; unclear D gene. This CDR3 comprises 12 residues. Looked up from germline, CDR1 is KGHDR and CDR2 is SFDVKD. Trimming took off 6 bases at V and 12 bases at J, with 14 bases between the two ends. The CDR3 reads CATSIGLVLQFF. The CDR3 DNA reads as TGTGCCACCAGTATCGGTCTAGTTCTGCAGTTCTTC.

V gene TRBV5-1 combines with J gene TRBJ2-3; 8 positions agree with TRBD1. The CDR3 loop spans 13 amino acids. The junction had 1 base not matched to a gene; V was cut back by 1 base and J by 6 bases. In germline, CDR1 is SGHRS, CDR2 YFSETQ. CDR3 protein: CASSLRTGDTQYF. The CDR3 nucleotides read TGCGCCAGCAGCTTGCGGACAGGGGATACGCAGTATTTT. Full variable domain (missing parts from reference TRBV5-1 and TRBJ2-3): KAGVTQTPRYLIKTRGQQVTLSCSPISGHRSVSWYQQTPGQGLQFLFEYFSETQRNKGNFPGRFSGRQFSNSRSEMNVSTLELGDSALYLCASSLRTGDTQYFGPGTRLTVL.

The J gene is TRBJ1-2, the V gene TRBV6-5; D is possibly TRBD1 (5 bases). The CDR3 sequence is 15 residues long. The V gene's germline CDR1 is MNHEY and CDR2 SVGAGI. The V end was cut by 1 base, the J end by 4 bases, with 13 bases between. DNA for the CDR3: TGTGCCAGCAGTTACTTCCACGACAGAAGCTATGGCTACACCTTC. It codes for CASSYFHDRSYGYTF.

V gene TRBV7-8 combines with J gene TRBJ2-7, with TRBD2 as a possible D gene (5 bases). Trimming cost V 1 base and J 6 bases, with 7 bases left between them. CDR1 is SGHVS and CDR2 is FQNEAQ in the germline V gene. There are 12 residues in the CDR3. CDR3 DNA sequence: TGTGCCAGCAGCTTAGAAGCGGTCGAGCAGTACTTC. Translation gives CASSLEAVEQYF. Supplemented by reference TRBV7-8 and TRBJ2-7, the full variable domain reads GAGVSQSPRYKVAKRGQDVALRCDPISGHVSLFWYQQALGQGPEFLTYFQNEAQLDKSGLPSDRFFAERPEGSVSTLKIQRTQQEDSAVYLCASSLEAVEQYFGPGTRLTVT.

In regard to this clone: At one end the junction does not follow the germline gene, possibly because of a read error. J is TRBJ1-5 and V is TRBV6-5; D gene ambiguous. The CDR3 loop spans 13 amino acids. Germline V gene data show CDR1 as MNHEY and CDR2 as SVGAGI. CDR3 nucleotides: TGTGCCAGCAGTTACACGGGCGATCAACCCCAGCATTTT. Translated, it gives CASSYTGDQPQHF.

The rearrangement joins TRBV4-1 to TRBJ1-3, with D possibly being TRBD1 (5 bases). V lost 1 base, J lost 2 bases, and 15 bases lay in between. The germline gives CDR1 MGHRA, CDR2 YSYEKL. This CDR3 region has 17 residues. This CDR3 reads CASSQAWDPPAGNTIYF. CDR3 nucleotide sequence: TGCGCCAGCAGCCAAGCGTGGGACCCCCCAGCTGGAAACACCATATATTTT.

The chain recombines TRBV12-3 or TRBV12-4 with TRBJ1-2; D is unresolved. The germline V and J ends were trimmed by 5 bases and 8 bases, with 15 bases remaining between them. CDR3 length equals 13 residues. The CDR3 DNA follows: TGTGCCAGCAGTGAAGGACCGGGCGGAGGCTACACCTTC. This codes for CASSEGPGGGYTF.

The genes are TRBV6-5 and TRBJ1-6; the D gene is possibly TRBD1 (6 bases). This CDR3 comprises 16 residues. CDR1 is MNHEY and CDR2 is SVGAGI in the germline V gene. V dropped 4 bases and J dropped 10 bases, with 20 bases sitting between them. CDR3 sequence: CASSFDPQGRESPLHF. Here the CDR3 DNA reads TGTGCCAGCAGTTTCGACCCTCAGGGGAGGGAGTCACCCCTCCACTTT.

A few counts support this clone. This chain joins TRBV6-1 and TRBJ1-5; no clear D. The CDR3 runs to 13 residues. Deletions cut 0 bases from V and 6 bases from J, with 6 bases between. The germline gives CDR1 MNHNS, CDR2 SASEGT. The CDR3 bases are TGTGCCAGCAGTGAAGCGATTTCTCAGCCCCAGCATTTT. As protein: CASSEAISQPQHF.

This chain connects TRBV10-3 to TRBJ2-1; no reliable D call. Germline CDR1 reads ENHRY; CDR2 reads SYGVKD. The V end was cut by 6 bases, the J end by 5 bases, with 5 bases between. The CDR3 totals 11 residues. This chain's CDR3 is CAIRFDNEQFF. CDR3 nucleotide sequence: TGTGCCATCAGGTTTGACAATGAGCAGTTCTTC.

The count of this clone is one. The rearrangement uses TRBV28 and TRBJ2-6; D gene ambiguous. The CDR3 spans 14 residues. Germline CDR1 reads MDHEN; CDR2 reads SYDVKM. V was cut by 8 bases and J by 4 bases, with 12 bases left in between. The CDR3, as DNA: TGTGCCAGCGGAGTGAGTTCCGGGGCCAACGTCCTGACTTTC. Protein: CASGVSSGANVLTF. Using reference TRBV28 and TRBJ2-6 for the parts outside the CDR3, the full variable domain is DVKVTQSSRYLVKRTGEKVFLECVQDMDHENMFWYRQDPGLGLRLIYFSYDVKMKEKGDIPEGYSVSREKKERFSLILESASTNQTSMYLCASGVSSGANVLTFGAGSRLTVL.

The rearrangement joins TRBV15 to TRBJ2-5; D might be TRBD1 (6 bases). This CDR3 contains 16 residues. V was pared by 0 bases and J by 1 base, with 12 bases between. Per the germline V gene, CDR1 is LNHNV and CDR2 is YYDKDF (reference sequence). CDR3 residues: CATSRDRTVGQETQYF. As DNA, the CDR3 is TGTGCCACCAGCAGAGATAGGACAGTCGGCCAAGAGACCCAGTACTTC.

V is TRBV3-1 (or the pseudogene TRBV3-2) and J is TRBJ1-1, with no clear D. The germline V and J ends were trimmed by 6 bases and 5 bases, with 16 bases remaining between them. The CDR3 is 14 amino acids. Per the germline V gene, CDR1 is LGHDT and CDR2 is YNNKEL (reference sequence). CDR3: CASSPDAGRTEAFF. The CDR3, as DNA: TGTGCCAGCAGTCCGGACGCAGGCAGGACTGAAGCTTTCTTT.

The chain is built from TRBV11-3 and TRBJ2-6; perhaps TRBD1 as D (6 bases). CDR1 SGHNT and CDR2 YENEEA come from the germline V gene. The CDR3 sequence is 17 residues long. V was clipped by 5 bases and J by 4 bases, with 18 bases between them. The CDR3, as DNA: TGTGCCAGCAGCCCCCAAACCCCAGGGGACGGGGCCAACGTCCTGACTTTC. It specifies CASSPQTPGDGANVLTF.

This sequence joins TRBV19 and TRBJ2-7, with D unclear. CDR3 length: 13 residues. From germline, CDR1 is LNHDA and CDR2 SQIVND (reference sequence). The ends were cut back, 5 bases at V and 2 bases at J, with 10 bases in the middle. CDR3 region: CASSPPETYEQYF. DNA of the CDR3: TGTGCCAGTAGTCCCCCAGAAACCTACGAGCAGTACTTC.

The J gene is TRBJ2-5, the V gene TRBV5-5; no reliable D call. The germline CDR1 and CDR2 sequences are SGHKS and YYEKEE (reference sequence). V lost 0 bases and J lost 5, with 14 bases in between. This CDR3 is 15 amino acids long. CDR3 sequence (DNA): TGTGCCAGCAGCTTGGACGGTGACGGGCGGGAGACCCAGTACTTC. Residues: CASSLDGDGRETQYF.